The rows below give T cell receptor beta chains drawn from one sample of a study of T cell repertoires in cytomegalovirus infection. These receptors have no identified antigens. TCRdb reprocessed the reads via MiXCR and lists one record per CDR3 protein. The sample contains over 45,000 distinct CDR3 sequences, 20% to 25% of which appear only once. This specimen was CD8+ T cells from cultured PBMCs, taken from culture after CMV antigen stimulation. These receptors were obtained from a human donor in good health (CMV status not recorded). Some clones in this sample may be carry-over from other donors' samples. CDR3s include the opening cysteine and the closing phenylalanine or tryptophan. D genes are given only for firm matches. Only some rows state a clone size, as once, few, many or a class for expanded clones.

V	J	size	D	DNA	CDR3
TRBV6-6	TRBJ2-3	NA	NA	TGTGCCAGCAGTTATGGGCAAGATACGCAGTATTTT	CASSYGQDTQYF
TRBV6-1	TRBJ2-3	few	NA	TGTGCCAGCAGTTCCCCCAACGGGGGGCCTACCCAATTAACAGATACGCAGTATTTT	CASSSPNGGPTQLTDTQYF
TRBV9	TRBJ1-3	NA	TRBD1	TGTGCCAGCAGCGTCATACCACAGGGGCCTGGAAACACCATATATTTT	CASSVIPQGPGNTIYF
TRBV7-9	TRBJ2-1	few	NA	TGTGCCAGCAGCTTAGGGACAACGAATGAGCAGTTCTTC	CASSLGTTNEQFF
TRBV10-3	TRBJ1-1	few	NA	TGTGCCATCAGTGATTCCATCCACACTGAAGCTTTCTTT	CAISDSIHTEAFF
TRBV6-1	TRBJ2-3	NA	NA	TGTGCCAGCAGTGGTATAGTGGATACGCAGTATTTT	CASSGIVDTQYF
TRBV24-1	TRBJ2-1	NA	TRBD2	TGTGCCACCAGTGAACCCGGGACTAGCGGGGGGGTGAGGGACAATGAGCAGTTCTTC	CATSEPGTSGGVRDNEQFF
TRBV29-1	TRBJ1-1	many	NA	TGCAGCGTTCGGAGGGAGGTGAACACTGAAGCTTTCTTT	CSVRREVNTEAFF
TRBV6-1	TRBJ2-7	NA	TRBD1	TGTGCCAGCAATGCCGGGACAGGACCTTACGAGCAGTACTTC	CASNAGTGPYEQYF
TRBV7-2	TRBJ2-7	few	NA	TGTGCCAGCAGCCCGTGGGGGGTCGAGATGACCTACGAGCAGTACTTC	CASSPWGVEMTYEQYF
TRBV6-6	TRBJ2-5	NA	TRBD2	TGTGCCGGAAAAAGCGGGAGTAAGACCCAGTACTTC	CAGKSGSKTQYF
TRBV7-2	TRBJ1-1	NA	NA	TGTGCCAGCAGCTTATACACCTTGAACACTGAAGCTTTCTTT	CASSLYTLNTEAFF
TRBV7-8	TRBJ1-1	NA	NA	TGTGCCAGCACACCCGAGGGGAACACTGAAGCTTTCTTT	CASTPEGNTEAFF
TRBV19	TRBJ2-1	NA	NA	TGTGCCAGTAAGGAGGGATTCGCCTACAATGAGCAGTTCTTC	CASKEGFAYNEQFF
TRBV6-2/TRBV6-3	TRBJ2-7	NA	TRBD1	TGTGCCAGCAGTTCGGACAGGGGAGTCTACGAGCAGTACTTC	CASSSDRGVYEQYF
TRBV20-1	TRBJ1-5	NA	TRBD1	TGCAGTGCTAGGCCTCAGGGGGACCAGCCCCAGCATTTT	CSARPQGDQPQHF
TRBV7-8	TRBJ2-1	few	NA	TGTGCCAGCAGCTTATACTGGAGTGATGAGCAGTTCTTC	CASSLYWSDEQFF
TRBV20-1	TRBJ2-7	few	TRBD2	TGCAGTGCTGATCTTAGCGGGATCTCCTACGAGCAGTACTTC	CSADLSGISYEQYF
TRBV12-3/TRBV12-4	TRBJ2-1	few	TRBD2	TGTGCCAGCAGTTGGGGACTAGCGGGAGAATCGGATGAGCAGTTCTTC	CASSWGLAGESDEQFF
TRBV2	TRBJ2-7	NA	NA	TGTGCCGGACGACCTAGCCAGTACGGCGAGCAGTACTTC	CAGRPSQYGEQYF
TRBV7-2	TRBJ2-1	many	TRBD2	TGTGCCAGCAGCTCGGGGCCTAGCGGGCCTTACAATGAGCAGTTCTTC	CASSSGPSGPYNEQFF
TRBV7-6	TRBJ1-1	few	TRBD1	TGTGCCAGCAGCCCAAACAGGGGGCTGTGGGACACTGAAGCTTTCTTT	CASSPNRGLWDTEAFF
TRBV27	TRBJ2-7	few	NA	TGTGCCAGCAGTTTTAGCCGGTCCTCCGAGCAGTACTTC	CASSFSRSSEQYF
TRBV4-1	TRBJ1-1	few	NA	TGCGCCAGCAGCCAAGAATTGGGAGCCACTGAAGCTTTCTTT	CASSQELGATEAFF
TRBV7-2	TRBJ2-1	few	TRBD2	TGTGCCAGCAGACCATTAGCGGGGGGCTCCTACAATGAGCAGTTCTTC	CASRPLAGGSYNEQFF
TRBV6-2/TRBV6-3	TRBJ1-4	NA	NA	TGTGCCAGCAGTTACTCGTCGGGAAAACTGTTTTTT	CASSYSSGKLFF
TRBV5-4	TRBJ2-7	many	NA	TGTGCCAGCAGCTTGGATCGACAAACCTACGAGCAGTACTTC	CASSLDRQTYEQYF
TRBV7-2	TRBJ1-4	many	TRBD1	TGTGCCAGCAGCTTACGCCCGGGACAGAGTAATGAAAAACTGTTTTTT	CASSLRPGQSNEKLFF
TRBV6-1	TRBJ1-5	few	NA	TGTGCCAGCAGTCCACCGGGGGGGCTCGTTCAGCCCCAGCATTTT	CASSPPGGLVQPQHF
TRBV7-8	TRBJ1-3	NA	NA	TGTGCCAGCAGCTTAGCAGCGGCAGGGAGGACGGGAAACACCATATATTTT	CASSLAAAGRTGNTIYF
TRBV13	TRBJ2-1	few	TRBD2	TGTGCCAGCAGCCCGACTAGCGGGATTCACAATGAGCAGTTCTTC	CASSPTSGIHNEQFF
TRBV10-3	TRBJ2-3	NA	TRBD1	TGTGCCATCAGTGAGTCCCCCGGACAGGGCACAGATACGCAGTATTTT	CAISESPGQGTDTQYF
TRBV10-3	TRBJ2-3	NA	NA	TGTGCCATCAGTGAAGGTCAGAGGGTCACAGATACGCAGTATTTT	CAISEGQRVTDTQYF
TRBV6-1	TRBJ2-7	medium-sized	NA	TGTGCCAGCAGTGAAGCAGGGGGATCCTACGAGCAGTACTTC	CASSEAGGSYEQYF
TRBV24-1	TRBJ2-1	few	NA	TGTGCCACCAGTGATTCCCAAATGGGCTCCTACAATGAGCAGTTCTTC	CATSDSQMGSYNEQFF
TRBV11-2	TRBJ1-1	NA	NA	TGTGCCAGCAGCTTAGGACCCGGGACGTCGAACACTGAAGCTTTCTTT	CASSLGPGTSNTEAFF
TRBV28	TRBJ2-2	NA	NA	TGTGCCAGCTATCCACAGCCTGGGCAAGTCACCGGGGAGCTGTTTTTT	CASYPQPGQVTGELFF
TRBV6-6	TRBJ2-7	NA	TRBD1	TGTGCCAGCAGTGACCTAGGGACAGCAAAATACGAGCAGTACTTC	CASSDLGTAKYEQYF
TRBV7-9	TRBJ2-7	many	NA	TGTGCCAGCAGCTTAGAAGACTACGAGCAGTACTTC	CASSLEDYEQYF
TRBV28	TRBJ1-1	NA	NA	TGTGCCAGCAGTTTGGACCGACGGGGGCACACTGAAGCTTTCTTT	CASSLDRRGHTEAFF
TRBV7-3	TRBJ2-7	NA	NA	TGTGCCAGCAGCTTTAGCGGCGGGTCCTACGAGCAGTACTTC	CASSFSGGSYEQYF
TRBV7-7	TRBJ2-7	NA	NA	TGTGCCAGCAGCCCTGGACCGGCCTACGAGCAGTACTTC	CASSPGPAYEQYF
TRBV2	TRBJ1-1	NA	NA	TGTGCCAGCAGCTCCGACAGGCCCAAAAACACTGAAGCTTTCTTT	CASSSDRPKNTEAFF
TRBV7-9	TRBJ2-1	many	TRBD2	TGTGCCAGCAGCACATGGACTAGCGGGAGGCTCGGTGAGCAGTTCTTC	CASSTWTSGRLGEQFF
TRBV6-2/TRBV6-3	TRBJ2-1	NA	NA	TGTGCCAGCAGTTCGTTGGTCTCCTACAATGAGCAGTTCTTC	CASSSLVSYNEQFF
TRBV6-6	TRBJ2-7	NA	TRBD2	TGTGCCAGCTCTAGCGGGAGGCACGAGCAGTACTTC	CASSSGRHEQYF
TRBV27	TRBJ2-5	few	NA	TGTGCCAGCAGTTTGAGAAGGGGGGAGACCCAGTACTTC	CASSLRRGETQYF
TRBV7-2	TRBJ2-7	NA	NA	TGTGCCAGCAGCTCTGGACTGACCTACGAGCAGTACTTC	CASSSGLTYEQYF
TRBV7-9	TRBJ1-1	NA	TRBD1	TGTGCCAGCAGCTCCTTTGGGACAGGGGTTCGGACTGAAGCTTTCTTT	CASSSFGTGVRTEAFF
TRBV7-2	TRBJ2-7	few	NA	TGTGCCAGCAGCTTAGTGGACGATTCCTACGAGCAGTACTTC	CASSLVDDSYEQYF